The 20 T cell receptor beta chains given below trace back to one sample, sequenced in a study of regulatory T cells in long-lasting Graves disease. The time point: newly diagnosed GD, antithyroid drugs for less than 3 months. From RNA extracted from PBMCs, the TCR library was made. For TCR beta, libraries came from iRepertoire HTBI primers and Arm-PCR of CDR3 regions. TCRdb re-called the multiplex PCR reads through MiXCR, storing one row per CDR3 protein. The repertoire holds about 500,000 distinct CDR3 sequences, under 20% seen once, with 12% in the top ten. The same specimen was also included in a second study, on T cells in Graves' hyperthyroidism and ophthalmopathy.

Sequencing was performed on peripheral blood mononuclear cells (PBMCs), taken at new diagnosis, from a patient treated with antithyroid drugs. All receptors derive from a man aged 35 to 55 with Graves disease.

This chain joins TRBV6-1 and TRBJ2-1; 9 bases line up with TRBD2. Germline CDR1 MNHNS, CDR2 SASEGT. Unmatched junction bases numbered 5, after V lost 7 bases and J lost 4 bases. The CDR3 is 14 amino acids. The CDR3 is CASNLAGTYNEQFF. CDR3 coding DNA: TGTGCCAGCAACCTAGCGGGAACTTACAATGAGCAGTTCTTC.

The rearrangement joins TRBV5-1 to TRBJ2-7; D could derive from TRBD1 or TRBD2 (5 bases each). V lost 0 bases, J lost 2 bases, and 15 bases lay in between. Germline lookup yields CDR1 SGHRS and CDR2 YFSETQ. The CDR3 has 16 residues. In nucleotides, the CDR3 is TGCGCCAGCAGCTTGGCAGGGACCCCAGTCCCCTACGAGCAGTACTTC. This gives the protein CASSLAGTPVPYEQYF.

With respect to this clonotype: Relative to the germline gene, one junction end is altered; a read error may explain this. The rearrangement uses TRBV5-1 and TRBJ2-2, with D perhaps assigned TRBD1 or TRBD2 (5 bases each). CDR1 and CDR2 (germline): SGHRS, YFSETQ. The CDR3 is 16 residues long. This chain's CDR3 is CASSSPGRKGTGELFF. The CDR3 DNA reads as TGTGCCAGCAGCTCTCCGGGACGCAAGGGGACCGGGGAGCTGTTTTTT. The full variable domain, in which reference TRBV5-1 and TRBJ2-2 provide the parts outside the CDR3, is KAGVTQTPRYLIKTRGQQVTLSCSPISGHRSVSWYQQTPGQGLQFLFEYFSETQRNKGNFPGRFSGRQFSNSRSEMNVSTLELGDSALYLCASSSPGRKGTGELFFGEGSRLTVL.

The chain uses TRBV12-5 and TRBJ2-5; either TRBD1 or TRBD2 may fit D (7 bases each). Germline CDR1 reads LGHNT; CDR2 reads FRNRAP. The CDR3 loop spans 15 amino acids. V gave up 6 bases and J gave up 4 bases, with 18 bases separating them. CDR3 in DNA: TGTGCTAGTGGCTCGGCAGGGGGAGGGCGAGAGACCCAGTACTTC. Its protein is CASGSAGGGRETQYF. The full variable domain, in which reference TRBV12-5 and TRBJ2-5 provide the parts outside the CDR3, is DARVTQTPRHKVTEMGQEVTMRCQPILGHNTVFWYRQTMMQGLELLAYFRNRAPLDDSGMPKDRFSAEMPDATLATLKIQPSEPRDSAVYFCASGSAGGGRETQYFGPGTRLLVL.

The chain couples TRBV28 to TRBJ1-4, with 9 bases identical to TRBD1. This CDR3 spans 14 amino acids. Germline lookup yields CDR1 MDHEN and CDR2 SYDVKM. V was clipped by 7 bases and J by 12 bases; unmatched bases: 12. CDR3 sequence: CASTPYIRDRELFF. The CDR3 DNA sequence: TGTGCCAGCACCCCTTATATCCGGGACAGGGAACTGTTTTTT. The variable domain in full, completed from reference TRBV28 and TRBJ1-4, reads DVKVTQSSRYLVKRTGEKVFLECVQDMDHENMFWYRQDPGLGLRLIYFSYDVKMKEKGDIPEGYSVSREKKERFSLILESASTNQTSMYLCASTPYIRDRELFFGSGTQLSVL.

This clonotype was observed many times. The CDR3 DNA follows: TGTGCCAGCAGCGGACGGACGGGGAGCGAAGAGACCCAGTACTTC. It encodes CASSGRTGSEETQYF. The V gene is TRBV11-2, the J gene TRBJ2-5; D may be TRBD2 (5 bases). Germline lookup yields CDR1 SGHAT and CDR2 FQNNGV. The CDR3 is made up of 15 amino acids. The germline V and J ends were trimmed by 5 bases and 3 bases, with 16 bases remaining between them.

This clonotype has at least ten counts. The chain employs TRBV5-1 and TRBJ2-1, with no clear D. V shed 1 base and J shed 5 bases, with 10 bases lying between them. The CDR3 sequence is 14 residues long. Per germline, CDR1 SGHRS and CDR2 YFSETQ. The CDR3 sequence: CASSLSPGNNEQFF. CDR3 nucleotide sequence: TGCGCCAGCAGCTTGAGCCCGGGCAACAATGAGCAGTTCTTC.

This clonotype has ten or more counts. The rearrangement links TRBV12-5 to TRBJ2-5; D possibly matches TRBD1 or TRBD2 (6 bases each). V lost 4 bases and J lost 1, with 13 bases in between. In germline, CDR1 is LGHNT, CDR2 FRNRAP. The CDR3 runs 15 residues. The CDR3 coding sequence is TGTGCTAGTGGTTGGGGGGCCAGAGGCCAAGAGACCCAGTACTTC. Translating gives CASGWGARGQETQYF.

There are many counts of this clonotype. This sequence joins TRBV2 and TRBJ1-2; a possible D gene is TRBD1 (6 bases). The germline V gene has CDR1 SNHLY and CDR2 FYNNEI. V was cut by 10 bases and J by 6 bases, with 21 bases left in between. The CDR3 has 14 amino acids. The DNA of the CDR3 is TGTGCCATCCCCTACCTCGGGGGCGATCATGGCTACACCTTC. It specifies CAIPYLGGDHGYTF.

The chain combines TRBV7-9 with TRBJ2-1, with 12 bases matching TRBD2. This CDR3 is built from 17 residues. Germline V gives CDR1 SEHNR, CDR2 FQNEAQ (reference sequence). With 0 bases clipped from V and 9 bases from J, the junction kept 9 bases outside the gene matches. CDR3 nucleotide sequence: TGTGCCAGCAGCTTAGCTTCGCTAGCGGGAGGGGGTTTTGAGCAGTTCTTC. Translating it yields CASSLASLAGGGFEQFF. Combining the CDR3 with reference TRBV7-9 and TRBJ2-1 gives the whole variable domain DTGVSQNPRHKITKRGQNVTFRCDPISEHNRLYWYRQTLGQGPEFLTYFQNEAQLEKSRLLSDRFSAERPKGSFSTLEIQRTEQGDSAMYLCASSLASLAGGGFEQFFGPGTRLTVL.

The chain carries TRBV5-1 and TRBJ2-7; D gene ambiguous. CDR3 length equals 13 residues. Germline V gene sequence: CDR1 SGHRS, CDR2 YFSETQ. V lost 1 base to trimming and J lost 3 bases, with 8 bases between them. For the CDR3, the DNA is TGCGCCAGCAGCTTGTCTATCGGCTACGAGCAGTACTTC. It translates to CASSLSIGYEQYF.

Ten or more counts support this clonotype. This chain links TRBV11-2 with TRBJ2-1; TRBD1 or TRBD2 may be the D gene (5 bases each). This CDR3 comprises 15 residues. V lost 2 bases to trimming and J lost 9 bases, with 17 bases between them. CDR1 and CDR2 (germline): SGHAT, FQNNGV. CDR3 coding DNA: TGTGCCAGCAGCTTACAACGACACGAGAGGGGTGAGCAGTTCTTC. Protein: CASSLQRHERGEQFF.

This clonotype was observed at least ten times. CDR3 sequence: CAWSVSQIYNEQFF. CDR3 bases: TGTGCCTGGAGTGTAAGCCAGATTTACAATGAGCAGTTCTTC. V gene TRBV30 combines with J gene TRBJ2-1; D call uncertain. In germline, CDR1 is GTSNPN, CDR2 SVGIG (reference sequence). Trimming left V 0 bases short and J 4 bases short, with 10 bases between. This CDR3 spans 14 amino acids.

This clonotype was observed many times. The chain combines TRBV2 with TRBJ2-3, with TRBD2 identical over 13 bases. The CDR3 sequence is 18 residues long. Germline assignment: CDR1 SNHLY and CDR2 FYNNEI. J gave up 2 bases and V 4 bases, and 9 bases lay outside the gene matches. The CDR3 coding sequence is TGTGCCAGCAGTGCCGTGGGACTAGCGGGACCTAACACAGATACGCAGTATTTT. As protein: CASSAVGLAGPNTDTQYF.

This CDR3 is CASSHWEGQETQYF. CDR3 DNA sequence: TGTGCCAGCAGCCATTGGGAGGGACAAGAGACCCAGTACTTC. The V and J genes are TRBV7-9 and TRBJ2-5, with TRBD2 matching over 7 bases. The CDR3 covers 14 residues. Germline V gene sequence: CDR1 SEHNR, CDR2 FQNEAQ (reference sequence). The junction had 5 bases not matched to a gene; V was cut back by 5 bases and J by 2 bases.

The V call is TRBV28, the J call TRBJ1-5; D is undetermined. The CDR3 extends over 15 amino acids. Germline lookup yields CDR1 MDHEN and CDR2 SYDVKM. V gave up 6 bases and J gave up 2 bases, with 14 bases separating them. The CDR3 DNA reads TGTGCCAGCAGATCCTTCGGAACGGGCAATCAGCCCCAGCATTTT. It is translated as CASRSFGTGNQPQHF.

This clonotype was counted between two and nine times. The chain combines TRBV7-2 with TRBJ2-5, with D uncertain. V was trimmed by 5 bases and J by 5 bases, leaving 9 bases between them. This CDR3 is 12 amino acids long. Germline CDR1 and CDR2: SGHTA and FQGNSA. The CDR3 bases are TGTGCCAGCAGCCACCCTCGGGAGACCCAGTACTTC. It specifies CASSHPRETQYF.

This clonotype occurred a few times. CDR3 sequence: CASSRTRLEQYF. In DNA form, the CDR3 reads TGTGCCAGCAGCCGGACTAGACTTGAGCAGTACTTC. This chain uses TRBV12-3 or TRBV12-4 with TRBJ2-7; 7 positions agree with TRBD2. This CDR3 comprises 12 residues. Germline trimming cut 6 bases from V and 7 bases from J; bases unmatched to any gene: 6.

This clonotype appeared many times. V and J are TRBV28 and TRBJ1-2, with D possibly being TRBD1 (6 bases). V lost 1 base and J 6 bases, leaving 24 bases between the germline ends. Germline CDR1 reads MDHEN; CDR2 reads SYDVKM. The CDR3 covers 18 residues. The CDR3 sequence is CASSLYPGEGSYKNGYTF. As DNA, the CDR3 is TGTGCCAGCAGTTTATACCCAGGGGAGGGGAGTTATAAGAATGGCTACACCTTC.

This clonotype has a count of ten or more. This chain uses TRBV20-1 with TRBJ2-1; D uncertain. The CDR3 is 16 amino acids. V shed 3 bases and J shed 0 bases, with 15 bases lying between them. The germline V gene encodes CDR1 DFQATT and CDR2 SNEGSKA (reference sequence). CDR3: CSARVGEYSSYNEQFF. CDR3 in DNA: TGCAGTGCTAGGGTTGGCGAATACAGCTCCTACAATGAGCAGTTCTTC.